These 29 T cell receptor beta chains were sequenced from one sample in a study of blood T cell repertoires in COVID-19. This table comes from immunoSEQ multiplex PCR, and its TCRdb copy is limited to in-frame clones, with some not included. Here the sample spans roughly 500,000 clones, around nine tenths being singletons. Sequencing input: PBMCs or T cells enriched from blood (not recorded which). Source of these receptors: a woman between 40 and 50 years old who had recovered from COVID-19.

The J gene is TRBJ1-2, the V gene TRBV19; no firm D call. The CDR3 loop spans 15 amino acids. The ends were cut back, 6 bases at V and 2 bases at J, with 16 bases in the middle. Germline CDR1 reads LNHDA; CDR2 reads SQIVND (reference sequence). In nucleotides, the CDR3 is TGTGCCAGTAGCATGTCGTACACCAGGAACTATGGCTACACCTTC. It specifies CASSMSYTRNYGYTF.

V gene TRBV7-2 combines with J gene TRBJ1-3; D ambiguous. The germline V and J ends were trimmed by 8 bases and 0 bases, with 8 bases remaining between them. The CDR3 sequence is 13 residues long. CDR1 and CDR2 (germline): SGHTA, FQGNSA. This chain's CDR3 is CASGTNSGNTIYF. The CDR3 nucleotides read TGTGCCAGCGGCACTAACTCTGGAAACACCATATATTTT.

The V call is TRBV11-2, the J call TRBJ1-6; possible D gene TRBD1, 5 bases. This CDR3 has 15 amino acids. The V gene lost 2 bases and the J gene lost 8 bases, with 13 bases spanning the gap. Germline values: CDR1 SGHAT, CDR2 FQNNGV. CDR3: CASSLTADTDSPLHF. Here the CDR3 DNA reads TGTGCCAGCAGCTTAACGGCGGACACCGATTCACCCCTCCACTTT.

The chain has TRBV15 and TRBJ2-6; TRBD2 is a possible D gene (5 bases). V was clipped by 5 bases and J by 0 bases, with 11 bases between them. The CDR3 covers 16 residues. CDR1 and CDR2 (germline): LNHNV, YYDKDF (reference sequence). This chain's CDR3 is CATSLEGYSGANVLTF. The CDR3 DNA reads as TGTGCCACCAGCCTTGAGGGCTACTCTGGGGCCAACGTCCTGACTTTC.

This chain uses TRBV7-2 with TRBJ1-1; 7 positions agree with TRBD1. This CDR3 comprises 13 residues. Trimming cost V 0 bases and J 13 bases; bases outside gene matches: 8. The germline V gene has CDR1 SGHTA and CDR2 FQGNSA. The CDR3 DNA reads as TGTGCCAGCAGCTTAGCGGACAGGTCGGTAGTTTTCTTT. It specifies CASSLADRSVVFF.

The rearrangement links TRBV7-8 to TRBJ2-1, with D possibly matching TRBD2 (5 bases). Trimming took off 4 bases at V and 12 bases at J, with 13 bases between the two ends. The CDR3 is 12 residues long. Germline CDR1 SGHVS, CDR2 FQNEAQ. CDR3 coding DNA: TGTGCCAGCAGCTCCCGACCTGGAGGGCAGTTCTTC. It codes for CASSSRPGGQFF.

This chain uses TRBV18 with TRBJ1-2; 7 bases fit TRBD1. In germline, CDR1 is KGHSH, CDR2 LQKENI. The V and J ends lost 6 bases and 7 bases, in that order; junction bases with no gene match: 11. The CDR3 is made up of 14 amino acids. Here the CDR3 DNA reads TGTGCCAGCTCTCTAGACCGGACAGGTGGTGGCTACACCTTC. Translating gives CASSLDRTGGGYTF. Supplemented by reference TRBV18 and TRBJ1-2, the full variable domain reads NAGVMQNPRHLVRRRGQEARLRCSPMKGHSHVYWYRQLPEEGLKFMVYLQKENIIDESGMPKERFSAEFPKEGPSILRIQQVVRGDSAAYFCASSLDRTGGGYTFGSGTRLTVV.

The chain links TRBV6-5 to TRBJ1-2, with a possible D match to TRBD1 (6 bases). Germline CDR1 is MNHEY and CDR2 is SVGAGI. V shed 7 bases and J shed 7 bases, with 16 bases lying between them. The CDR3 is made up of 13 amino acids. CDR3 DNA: TGTGCCAGCATCGGGACACGCTATGTTGGCTACACCTTC. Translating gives CASIGTRYVGYTF.

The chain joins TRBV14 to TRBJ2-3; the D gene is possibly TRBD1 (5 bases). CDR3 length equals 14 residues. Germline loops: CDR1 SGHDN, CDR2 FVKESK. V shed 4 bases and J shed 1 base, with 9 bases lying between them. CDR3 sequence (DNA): TGTGCCAGCAGCCCGGACACCGGCACAGATACGCAGTATTTT. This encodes CASSPDTGTDTQYF.

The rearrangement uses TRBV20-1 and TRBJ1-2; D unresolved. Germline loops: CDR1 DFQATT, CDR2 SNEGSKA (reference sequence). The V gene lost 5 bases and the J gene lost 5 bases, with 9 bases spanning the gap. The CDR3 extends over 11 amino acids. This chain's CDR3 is CSAGSSYGYTF. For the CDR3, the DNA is TGCAGTGCTGGGAGCTCATATGGCTACACCTTC.

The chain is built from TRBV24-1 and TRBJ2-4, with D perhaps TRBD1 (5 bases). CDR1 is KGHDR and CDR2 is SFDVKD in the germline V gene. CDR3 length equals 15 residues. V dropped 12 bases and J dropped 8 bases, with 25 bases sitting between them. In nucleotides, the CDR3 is TGTGCCGGGGCCCGGAGAGTTCGTACCCGGGACATTCAGTACTTC. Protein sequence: CAGARRVRTRDIQYF.

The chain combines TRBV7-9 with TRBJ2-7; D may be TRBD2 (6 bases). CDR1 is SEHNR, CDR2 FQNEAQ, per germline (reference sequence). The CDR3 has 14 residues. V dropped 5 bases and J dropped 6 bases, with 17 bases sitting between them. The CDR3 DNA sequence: TGTGCCAGCAGCCCTCAGGAGGGATCCGGCGAGCAGTACTTC. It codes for CASSPQEGSGEQYF.

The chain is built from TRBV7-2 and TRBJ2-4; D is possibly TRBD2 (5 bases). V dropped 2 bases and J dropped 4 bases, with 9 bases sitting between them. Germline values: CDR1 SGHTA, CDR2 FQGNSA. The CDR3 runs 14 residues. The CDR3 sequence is CASSLNIAKNIQYF. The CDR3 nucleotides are TGTGCCAGCAGCTTAAATATAGCGAAAAACATTCAGTACTTC.

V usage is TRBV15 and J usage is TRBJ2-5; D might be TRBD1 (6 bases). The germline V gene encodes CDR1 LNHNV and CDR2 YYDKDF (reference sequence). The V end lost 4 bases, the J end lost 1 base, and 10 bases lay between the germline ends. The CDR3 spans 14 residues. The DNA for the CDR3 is TGTGCCACCAGCAAGGGACATCTCCAAGAGACCCAGTACTTC. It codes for CATSKGHLQETQYF. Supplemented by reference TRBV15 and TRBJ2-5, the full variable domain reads DAMVIQNPRYQVTQFGKPVTLSCSQTLNHNVMYWYQQKSSQAPKLLFHYYDKDFNNEADTPDNFQSRRPNTSFCFLDIRSPGLGDTAMYLCATSKGHLQETQYFGPGTRLLVL.

The CDR3 coding sequence is TGTGCCAGTAGTCCTAAGGGACAGAGCACAGATACGCAGTATTTT. This translates into CASSPKGQSTDTQYF. The chain has TRBV19 and TRBJ2-3; 7 bases fit TRBD1. V lost 5 bases to trimming and J lost 0 bases; unmatched junction nucleotides: 5. The V gene's germline CDR1 is LNHDA and CDR2 SQIVND (reference sequence). The CDR3 sequence is 15 residues long.

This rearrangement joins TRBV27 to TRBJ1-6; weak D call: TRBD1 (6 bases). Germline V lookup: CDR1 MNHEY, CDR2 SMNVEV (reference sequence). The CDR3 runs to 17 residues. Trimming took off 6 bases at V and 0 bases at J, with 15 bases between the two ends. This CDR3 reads CASRRVTGLSYNSPLHF. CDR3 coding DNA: TGTGCCAGCAGGAGGGTTACAGGGCTCTCCTATAATTCACCCCTCCACTTT.

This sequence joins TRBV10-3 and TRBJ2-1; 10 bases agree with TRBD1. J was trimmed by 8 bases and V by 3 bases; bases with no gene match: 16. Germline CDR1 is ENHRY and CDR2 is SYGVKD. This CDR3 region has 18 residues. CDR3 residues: CAISDPLIPGQGNDEQFF. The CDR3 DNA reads TGTGCCATCAGTGATCCCTTGATCCCGGGACAGGGGAACGATGAGCAGTTCTTC.

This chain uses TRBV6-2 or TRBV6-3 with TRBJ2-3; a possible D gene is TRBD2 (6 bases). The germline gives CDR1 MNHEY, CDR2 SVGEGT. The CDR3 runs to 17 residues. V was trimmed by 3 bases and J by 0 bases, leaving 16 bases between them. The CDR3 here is CASSYPTGVTSTDTQYF. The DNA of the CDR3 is TGTGCCAGCAGTTATCCGACGGGAGTTACTAGCACAGATACGCAGTATTTT.

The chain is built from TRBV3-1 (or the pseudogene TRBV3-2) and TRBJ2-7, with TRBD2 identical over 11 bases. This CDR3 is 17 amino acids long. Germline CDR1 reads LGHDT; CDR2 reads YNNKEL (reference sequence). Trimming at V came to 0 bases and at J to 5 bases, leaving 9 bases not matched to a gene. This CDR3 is CASSQDPPLAGVDEQYF. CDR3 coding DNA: TGTGCCAGCAGCCAAGATCCCCCACTAGCGGGAGTCGACGAGCAGTACTTC.

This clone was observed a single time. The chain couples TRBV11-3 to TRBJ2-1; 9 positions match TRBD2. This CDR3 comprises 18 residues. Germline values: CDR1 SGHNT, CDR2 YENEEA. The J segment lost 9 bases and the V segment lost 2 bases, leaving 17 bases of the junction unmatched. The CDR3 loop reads CASSLTLGSSGSGGEQFF. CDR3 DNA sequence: TGTGCCAGCAGCTTAACCCTCGGGAGTAGCGGGAGTGGTGGTGAGCAGTTCTTC. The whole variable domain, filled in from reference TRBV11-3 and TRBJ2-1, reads EAGVVQSPRYKIIEKKQPVAFWCNPISGHNTLYWYLQNLGQGPELLIRYENEEAVDDSQLPKDRFSAERLKGVDSTLKIQPAELGDSAVYLCASSLTLGSSGSGGEQFFGPGTRLTVL.

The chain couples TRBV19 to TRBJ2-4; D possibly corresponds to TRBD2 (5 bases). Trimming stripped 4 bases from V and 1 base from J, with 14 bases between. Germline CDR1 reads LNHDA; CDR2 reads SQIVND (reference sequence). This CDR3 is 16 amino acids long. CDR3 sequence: CASSKNRELAKNIQYF. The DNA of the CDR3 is TGTGCCAGTAGTAAAAACCGGGAATTGGCCAAAAACATTCAGTACTTC.

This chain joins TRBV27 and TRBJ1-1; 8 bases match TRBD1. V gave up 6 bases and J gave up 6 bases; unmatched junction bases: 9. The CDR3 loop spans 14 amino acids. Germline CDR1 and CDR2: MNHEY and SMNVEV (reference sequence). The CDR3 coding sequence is TGTGCCAGCAGCCCCTTGGCAGGGGGCTCTGAAGCTTTCTTT. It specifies CASSPLAGGSEAFF.

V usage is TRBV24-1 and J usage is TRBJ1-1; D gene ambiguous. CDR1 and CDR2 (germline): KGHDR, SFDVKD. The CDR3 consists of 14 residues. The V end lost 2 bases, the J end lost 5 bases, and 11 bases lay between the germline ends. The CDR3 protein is CATSDSESATEAFF. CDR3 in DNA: TGTGCCACCAGTGATTCTGAGTCTGCGACTGAAGCTTTCTTT.

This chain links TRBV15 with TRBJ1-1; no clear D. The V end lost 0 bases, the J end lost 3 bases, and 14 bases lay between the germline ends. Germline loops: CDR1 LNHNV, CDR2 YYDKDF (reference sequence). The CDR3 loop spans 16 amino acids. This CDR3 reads CATSRDEYRPDTEAFF. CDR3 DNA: TGTGCCACCAGCAGAGATGAATACAGACCCGACACTGAAGCTTTCTTT.

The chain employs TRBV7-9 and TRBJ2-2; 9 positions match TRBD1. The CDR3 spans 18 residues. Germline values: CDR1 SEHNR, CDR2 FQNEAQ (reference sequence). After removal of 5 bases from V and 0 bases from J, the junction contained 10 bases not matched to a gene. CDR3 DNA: TGTGCCAGCAGCCACAGGGGGCAGACAGCTGCGAACACCGGGGAGCTGTTTTTT. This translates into CASSHRGQTAANTGELFF.

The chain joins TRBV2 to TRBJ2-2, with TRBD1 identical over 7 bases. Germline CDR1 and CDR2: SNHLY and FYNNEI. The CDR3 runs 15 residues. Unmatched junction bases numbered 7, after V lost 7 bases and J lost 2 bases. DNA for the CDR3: TGTGCCAGCACCCCTCAGGGGGATAACACCGGGGAGCTGTTTTTT. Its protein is CASTPQGDNTGELFF.

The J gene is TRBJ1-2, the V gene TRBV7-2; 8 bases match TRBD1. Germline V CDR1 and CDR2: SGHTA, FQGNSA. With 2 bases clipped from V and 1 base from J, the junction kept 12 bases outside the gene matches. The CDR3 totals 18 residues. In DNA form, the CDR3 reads TGTGCCAGCAGCTTACTTCCCACAGGCAGGGGGCGTAACTATGGCTACACCTTC. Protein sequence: CASSLLPTGRGRNYGYTF.

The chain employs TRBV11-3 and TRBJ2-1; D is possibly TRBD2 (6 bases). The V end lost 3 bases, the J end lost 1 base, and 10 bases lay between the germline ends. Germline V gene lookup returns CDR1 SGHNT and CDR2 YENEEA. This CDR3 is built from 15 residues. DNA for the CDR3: TGTGCCAGCAGCTTGGGACTGCAATCCTACAATGAGCAGTTCTTC. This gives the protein CASSLGLQSYNEQFF.

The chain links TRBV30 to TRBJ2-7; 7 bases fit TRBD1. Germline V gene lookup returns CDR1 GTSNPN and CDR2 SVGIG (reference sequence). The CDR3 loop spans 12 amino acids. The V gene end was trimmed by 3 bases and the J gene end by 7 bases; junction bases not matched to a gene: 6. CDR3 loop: CAWRNNRGEQYF. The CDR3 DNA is TGTGCCTGGAGAAATAACAGGGGAGAGCAGTACTTC.